These 9 T cell receptor beta chains were all obtained from the same sample, sequenced in a study of metastatic and nonmetastatic thyroid tumors. The entire patient cohort was treatment-naive prior to thyroid surgery. TCRdb re-clonotyped the PCR reads via MiXCR. Found here are 24,000 or so clones, over 9.5% of them singletons; the top ten hold just under 30%. The sequenced sample was blood. Source of these receptors: a female donor with papillary thyroid cancer or a benign thyroid nodule (not recorded which). Some clones in this sample may be carry-over from other donors' samples.

This clone showed up just a few times. The chain combines TRBV6-1 with TRBJ2-3; 15 nucleotides line up with TRBD2. This CDR3 contains 15 residues. With V trimmed by 8 bases and J by 6 bases, 6 bases remained unmatched. Germline lookup yields CDR1 MNHNS and CDR2 SASEGT. In DNA, the CDR3 is TGTGCCAGCCAAGGACTAGCGGGGGGGCCCGATACGCAGTATTTT. Its protein product is CASQGLAGGPDTQYF.

Of note for this clone: This likely comes from a read error, as the CDR3 has no conserved phenylalanine or tryptophan at its end. The V gene is TRBV19, the J gene TRBJ2-6; D unclear. Germline values: CDR1 LNHDA, CDR2 SQIVND (reference sequence). The CDR3 is 16 amino acids. V gave up 4 bases and J gave up 3 bases, with 13 bases separating them. CDR3 coding DNA: TGTGCCAGTAGTAGGCAGGCGATGGGTGGGGCCAACGTCCTGACTTTA. It codes for CASSRQAMGGANVLTL.

This chain connects TRBV11-2 to TRBJ2-3, with 15 bases that match TRBD2. In germline, CDR1 is SGHAT, CDR2 FQNNGV. The CDR3 spans 17 residues. The V segment lost 5 bases and the J segment 6 bases; nucleotides outside the gene matches: 9. CDR3 sequence (DNA): TGTGCCAGCAGCGCTCCGGGACTAGCGGGAGGTGGCGATACGCAGTATTTT. Protein sequence: CASSAPGLAGGGDTQYF.

By share, this clone counts as medium-sized. The V and J genes are TRBV6-1 and TRBJ2-7; the match to TRBD1 covers 9 bases. Unmatched junction bases numbered 9, after V lost 7 bases and J lost 5 bases. CDR3 size: 14 residues. The germline V gene encodes CDR1 MNHNS and CDR2 SASEGT. The CDR3 DNA is TGTGCCAGCACTACCGGGACAGGGAACAACGAGCAGTACTTC. Translating gives CASTTGTGNNEQYF.

This clone was seen ten or more times. This may stem from a read error, because a much larger clone lies one nucleotide away. The chain links TRBV6-1 to TRBJ2-3; TRBD1 aligns across 10 bases. The V segment lost 1 base and the J segment 8 bases; nucleotides outside the gene matches: 6. CDR1 and CDR2 from the germline V gene are MNHNS and SASEGT. CDR3 length equals 15 residues. The CDR3 is CASSEGGTGAGTQYF. The CDR3 nucleotides read TGTGCCAGCAGTGAAGGCGGGACAGGGGCAGGTACGCAGTATTTT.

This clone was seen many times. This chain connects TRBV5-1 to TRBJ2-2, with D unclear. The CDR3 is 12 residues long. V was pared by 4 bases and J by 1 base, with 2 bases between. Germline V CDR1 and CDR2: SGHRS, YFSETQ. CDR3 sequence (DNA): TGCGCCAGCAGCGGGAACACCGGGGAGCTGTTTTTT. Its translation: CASSGNTGELFF. Looking up the rest from reference TRBV5-1 and TRBJ2-2 gives the full variable domain: KAGVTQTPRYLIKTRGQQVTLSCSPISGHRSVSWYQQTPGQGLQFLFEYFSETQRNKGNFPGRFSGRQFSNSRSEMNVSTLELGDSALYLCASSGNTGELFFGEGSRLTVL.

This clone was seen many times. V is TRBV20-1 and J is TRBJ2-1; 9 bases map to TRBD1. Per the germline V gene, CDR1 is DFQATT and CDR2 is SNEGSKA (reference sequence). The CDR3 has 17 residues. V shed 0 bases and J 6 bases; nucleotides not matched to a gene: 12. The CDR3 region has the DNA TGCAGTGCTAGAGATCGCTTACACAGGGGGCGGTTCAATGAGCAGTTCTTC. Its protein product is CSARDRLHRGRFNEQFF.

This clone was detected a few times. With a much larger clone just one base away, this may be a read error. The CDR3 does not end in the conserved phenylalanine or tryptophan, so this is likely a read error. The chain recombines TRBV11-2 with TRBJ2-1; perhaps TRBD1 as D (5 bases). The CDR3 is made up of 11 amino acids. Germline lookup yields CDR1 SGHAT and CDR2 FQNNGV. Between the trimmed V and J ends, which lost 7 bases and 9 bases, there was a span of 10 bases. CDR3 protein: CASTQDSEQFL. CDR3 sequence (DNA): TGTGCCAGCACCCAAGACAGTGAGCAGTTCCTC.

This clone has ten or more counts. The J gene is TRBJ1-1, the V gene TRBV19; TRBD1 might be the D (5 bases). The CDR3 length is 17 residues. Between the trimmed V and J ends, which lost 6 bases and 5 bases, there was a span of 25 bases. Germline V gene lookup returns CDR1 LNHDA and CDR2 SQIVND (reference sequence). This CDR3 reads CASSAPLGQGLGTEAFF. CDR3 DNA: TGTGCCAGTAGCGCCCCCCTTGGGCAGGGCCTTGGGACTGAAGCTTTCTTT.